This TCR beta chain originates from a study of CD8+ T cells in alopecia areata. Study context: Oral tofacitinib, 5 to 10 mg twice daily, was given in an open-label trial. Study findings and constraints: Clonality exceeded that of normal scalp in lesional scalp, most notably in alopecia totalis/universalis. Whereas mice showed it more clearly, TCR sharing across patients was murkier, possibly because of HLA.

On this clone: The antigen is unknown.

Noted treatment: oral pan-JAK inhibitor, 5-10 mg twice daily. Cell sorting was applied to PBMCs, and CD4+ and CD8+ T cells were collected. RNA extraction and reverse transcription yielded cDNA as sequencing template. This table comes from immunoSEQ multiplex PCR, and its TCRdb copy is limited to in-frame clones, with some not included. Altogether about 140,000 clones are present, 65% to 90% being singletons, with the ten largest covering around 25%. This clonotype originated in a human donor with alopecia areata. The source was CD8+ T cells sorted from blood, collected at week 4, from a patient treated with tofacitinib.

The CDR3 region has the DNA TGTGCCATCAGTCCCGGGACAGGGCACAGTCAGCCCCAGCATTTT. Amino acid sequence: CAISPGTGHSQPQHF. The genes are TRBV10-3 and TRBJ1-5, with 9 bases matching TRBD1. The CDR3 runs 15 residues. Per the germline V gene, CDR1 is ENHRY and CDR2 is SYGVKD. J lost 6 bases, V lost 5 bases, and 8 bases had no gene match.